This TCR beta chain stems from a study of technical replicates of blood from several donors. Produced via immunoSEQ multiplex PCR; TCRdb's table is partial and in-frame only. The data show approximately 81,000 clones, just over 95% seen once. Losses at the gene ends were 3 bases for V and 0 bases for J; bases not matched to a gene: 7. CDR1 WNHNN and CDR2 SYGVQD come from the germline V gene (reference sequence). The CDR3 runs to 18 residues. The sequencing sample was made of T cells isolated from PBMCs. This sequence originates from a human donor in good health. V and J are TRBV10-1 and TRBJ2-6; 8 nucleotides line up with TRBD1. As DNA, the CDR3 is TGCGCCAGCAGTGACACGCAGGGGGCGAACTCTGGGGCCAACGTCCTGACTTTC. Residues: CASSDTQGANSGANVLTF.